This T cell receptor beta chain came from a study of multiple sclerosis patients with progressive multifocal leukoencephalopathy. Notes on this clone: This same CDR3 is encoded by further DNA sequences in the sample.

As to time point: before natalizumab initiation. Every listed patient previously received interferon beta; all PML patients were women. Sequencing used immunoSEQ multiplex PCR; TCRdb keeps in-frame clones, though not all of them. The sample holds about 28,000 clones, roughly 91% seen once. The sequence derives from a human donor with multiple sclerosis. The sample was PBMCs.

The CDR3 spells CASSISGTGNYGYTF. The DNA of the CDR3 is TGTGCCAGTAGTATCTCCGGGACAGGGAACTATGGCTACACCTTC. V and J are TRBV19 and TRBJ1-2; 9 positions match TRBD1. V trimming: 3 bases; J trimming: 2 bases; junction bases outside the gene matches: 4. Per germline, CDR1 LNHDA and CDR2 SQIVND (reference sequence). CDR3 length: 15 residues.